This passage covers 24 T cell receptor beta chains from one sample sequenced in a study of T cell responses to AZD1222 COVID-19 vaccine. Method: immunoSEQ multiplex PCR; TCRdb's copy keeps in-frame clones and lacks some. The table lists fewer than 200,000 clones, more than 85% of them singletons, with less than 2% in the top ten. The source was peripheral blood, collected 28 days after the second AZD1222 dose. Receptor source: an adult who received the AZD1222 COVID-19 vaccine.

The chain employs TRBV6-5 and TRBJ1-2, with TRBD1 matching over 7 bases. The V and J ends lost 0 bases and 1 base, in that order; junction bases with no gene match: 5. This CDR3 has 16 amino acids. Germline lookup yields CDR1 MNHEY and CDR2 SVGAGI. Written as DNA, the CDR3 is TGTGCCAGCAGTTACTCCCCCGACAGGGTTAACTATGGCTACACCTTC. The encoded protein is CASSYSPDRVNYGYTF.

The V and J genes are TRBV3-1 (or the pseudogene TRBV3-2) and TRBJ1-1, with D possibly being TRBD1 (6 bases). This CDR3 region has 16 residues. Looked up from germline, CDR1 is LGHDT and CDR2 is YNNKEL (reference sequence). The germline V and J ends were trimmed by 1 base and 0 bases, with 12 bases remaining between them. CDR3 loop: CASSQVLGTMNTEAFF. The CDR3 DNA reads TGTGCCAGCAGCCAAGTTCTTGGGACAATGAACACTGAAGCTTTCTTT.

The chain couples TRBV5-1 to TRBJ1-5; a weak D match, TRBD1 (5 bases). The germline V gene encodes CDR1 SGHRS and CDR2 YFSETQ. V was pared by 0 bases and J by 4 bases, with 8 bases between. This CDR3 comprises 14 residues. Written as DNA, the CDR3 is TGCGCCAGCAGCTTGGGGGGCACAAATCAGCCCCAGCATTTT. Translation: CASSLGGTNQPQHF.

The genes are TRBV5-1 and TRBJ1-2, with 11 bases that match TRBD1. The CDR3 loop spans 15 amino acids. Germline V gene lookup returns CDR1 SGHRS and CDR2 YFSETQ. Trimming cost V 4 bases and J 4 bases; bases outside gene matches: 6. The CDR3 DNA is TGCGCCAGCAGCAGCGGGACAGGGGGACCCTATGGCTACACCTTC. It encodes CASSSGTGGPYGYTF.

This clone is a singleton in its sample. The genes are TRBV11-2 and TRBJ2-7, with no clear D. Looked up from germline, CDR1 is SGHAT and CDR2 is FQNNGV. V lost 4 bases to trimming and J lost 5 bases, with 12 bases between them. There are 13 residues in the CDR3. The CDR3 DNA follows: TGTGCCAGCAGCTCCCTCGTGGGCGACGAGCAGTACTTC. Translated: CASSSLVGDEQYF.

The DNA of the CDR3 is TGTGCCAGCAGCCAGTCGGGGGGGTCCCAGTACGAGCAGTACTTC. This gives the protein CASSQSGGSQYEQYF. V and J are TRBV4-2 and TRBJ2-7; TRBD2 agrees at 8 bases. Germline CDR1 LGHNA, CDR2 YNFKEQ. The CDR3 sequence is 15 residues long. V lost 3 bases to trimming and J lost 4 bases; unmatched junction nucleotides: 8.

The V call is TRBV28, the J call TRBJ1-6; no clear D gene. Germline loops: CDR1 MDHEN, CDR2 SYDVKM. The CDR3 covers 14 residues. V lost 3 bases to trimming and J lost 14 bases, with 17 bases between them. The CDR3 spells CASSLPPPLVSLHF. CDR3 sequence (DNA): TGTGCCAGCAGTTTGCCCCCACCACTAGTTTCCCTCCACTTT.

The V call is TRBV3-1 (or the pseudogene TRBV3-2), the J call TRBJ1-2; 8 nucleotides align to TRBD1. From germline, CDR1 is LGHDT and CDR2 YNNKEL (reference sequence). The CDR3 has 14 residues. Unmatched junction bases numbered 5, after V lost 4 bases and J lost 4 bases. The CDR3: CASSPGQEIYGYTF. Written as DNA, the CDR3 is TGTGCCAGCAGCCCGGGACAGGAAATCTATGGCTACACCTTC.

The gene calls are TRBV6-1 and TRBJ2-3; perhaps TRBD2 as D (6 bases). CDR3 size: 13 residues. Trimming pared 1 base from V and 9 bases from J, leaving 11 bases between. Germline V gene sequence: CDR1 MNHNS, CDR2 SASEGT. The CDR3 reads CASSEVWGRTQYF. The CDR3 nucleotides are TGTGCCAGCAGTGAAGTTTGGGGGAGGACGCAGTATTTT.

This rearrangement joins TRBV6-5 to TRBJ2-2; D possibly corresponds to TRBD1 (5 bases). The CDR3 contains 13 residues. Germline CDR1 MNHEY, CDR2 SVGAGI. Trimming removed 4 bases at V and 7 bases at J, with 10 bases between. CDR3 in amino acids: CASSSNRNGELFF. The CDR3 nucleotides read TGTGCCAGCAGTTCCAACAGGAACGGGGAGCTGTTTTTT.

The chain combines TRBV23-1 with TRBJ1-3; no firm D call. TRBV23-1 is noted as an ORF with a role that remains uncertain. V lost 4 bases, J lost 1 base, and 14 bases lay in between. The CDR3 loop spans 16 amino acids. The CDR3 loop is CASSPRTVRSGNTIYF. The CDR3 DNA is TGCGCCAGCAGTCCGCGGACTGTGAGATCTGGAAACACCATATATTTT.

V gene TRBV2 combines with J gene TRBJ1-1; D unclear. This CDR3 spans 14 amino acids. Germline CDR1 SNHLY, CDR2 FYNNEI. V gave up 6 bases and J gave up 0 bases, with 11 bases separating them. Here the CDR3 reads CASRRVVLNTEAFF. The CDR3 DNA sequence: TGTGCCAGCAGGAGGGTGGTGCTGAACACTGAAGCTTTCTTT.

The V and J genes are TRBV2 and TRBJ1-5; D is ambiguous. V was cut by 2 bases and J by 0 bases, with 11 bases left in between. The CDR3 is made up of 16 amino acids. Germline lookup yields CDR1 SNHLY and CDR2 FYNNEI. CDR3 nucleotide sequence: TGTGCCAGCAGTGAAATCTCGAGTTATAGCAATCAGCCCCAGCATTTT. It translates to CASSEISSYSNQPQHF.

CDR3 in DNA: TGTGCCAGCTCACTGAACACTGAAGCTTTCTTT. Residues: CASSLNTEAFF. The V call is TRBV18, the J call TRBJ1-1; D ambiguous. The length of the CDR3 is 11 residues. The ends were cut back, 4 bases at V and 0 bases at J, with 0 bases in the middle. CDR1 KGHSH and CDR2 LQKENI come from the germline V gene. The variable domain in full, completed from reference TRBV18 and TRBJ1-1, reads NAGVMQNPRHLVRRRGQEARLRCSPMKGHSHVYWYRQLPEEGLKFMVYLQKENIIDESGMPKERFSAEFPKEGPSILRIQQVVRGDSAAYFCASSLNTEAFFGQGTRLTVV.

CDR3 residues: CASSEGQGGGGSPLHF. In DNA, the CDR3 is TGCGCCAGCAGTGAGGGACAGGGCGGAGGAGGTTCACCCCTCCACTTT. This chain uses TRBV10-2 with TRBJ1-6; 8 nucleotides line up with TRBD1. The germline gives CDR1 WSHSY, CDR2 SAAADI. The ends lost 2 bases at V and 9 bases at J; junction bases unmatched: 9. The CDR3 runs to 16 residues.

The chain joins TRBV29-1 to TRBJ2-3, with D perhaps TRBD1 (5 bases). This CDR3 has 15 amino acids. The V and J ends lost 4 bases and 0 bases respectively, with 14 bases between them. CDR1 is SQVTM, CDR2 ANQGSEA, per germline. This chain's CDR3 is CSVGGRDPSTDTQYF. DNA of the CDR3: TGCAGCGTTGGGGGCAGGGATCCTAGCACAGATACGCAGTATTTT.

This clone was found once. The chain combines TRBV5-4 with TRBJ2-3; TRBD1 matches at 7 bases. The CDR3 runs 13 residues. J was trimmed by 2 bases and V by 7 bases; bases with no gene match: 4. Per germline, CDR1 SGHNT and CDR2 YYREEE (reference sequence). CDR3 in amino acids: CASRDRATDTQYF. In DNA form, the CDR3 reads TGTGCCAGCCGGGACAGAGCCACAGATACGCAGTATTTT.

Written as DNA, the CDR3 is TGTGCCAGCAGCGGTTCCAGTGGTCGGGGCAATGAGCAGTTCTTC. Its protein product is CASSGSSGRGNEQFF. The chain links TRBV7-6 to TRBJ2-1; possible D gene TRBD2, 5 bases. Per the germline V gene, CDR1 is SGHVS and CDR2 is FNYEAQ. This CDR3 spans 15 amino acids. V shed 5 bases and J shed 6 bases, with 17 bases lying between them.

V usage is TRBV6-5 and J usage is TRBJ1-3; D unresolved. Deletions cut 6 bases from V and 0 bases from J, with 12 bases between. The CDR3 runs 15 residues. Germline V gene lookup returns CDR1 MNHEY and CDR2 SVGAGI. The CDR3 DNA follows: TGTGCCAGCAGCTCAGACCGATACTCTGGAAACACCATATATTTT. Amino acid sequence: CASSSDRYSGNTIYF.

This clone was found once. The genes are TRBV18 and TRBJ2-3; the D gene is possibly TRBD1 (6 bases). Trimming pared 2 bases from V and 3 bases from J, leaving 18 bases between. The length of the CDR3 is 17 residues. CDR1 and CDR2 (germline): KGHSH, LQKENI. The CDR3 is CASSPGSGQSLTDTQYF. CDR3 DNA sequence: TGTGCCAGCTCACCAGGGAGCGGACAGTCGTTGACAGATACGCAGTATTTT.

The DNA of the CDR3 is TGTGCCAGCAGTTTAATTGGGAAGGAATGGTTGGGTGGCTACACCTTC. Its translation: CASSLIGKEWLGGYTF. The rearrangement uses TRBV27 and TRBJ1-2; D is ambiguous. Trimming shortened V by 2 bases and J by 7 bases, and 20 bases separated the two germline ends. This CDR3 is built from 16 residues. In germline, CDR1 is MNHEY, CDR2 SMNVEV (reference sequence).

The chain has TRBV4-3 and TRBJ2-1; D is ambiguous. The CDR3 extends over 15 amino acids. Germline values: CDR1 LGHNA, CDR2 YSLEER. Trimming pared 0 bases from V and 3 bases from J, leaving 9 bases between. CDR3 loop: CASSQENAGYNEQFF. Here the CDR3 DNA reads TGCGCCAGCAGCCAAGAGAATGCAGGCTACAATGAGCAGTTCTTC.

J is TRBJ1-3 and V is TRBV5-8; 8 bases align to TRBD1. Per germline, CDR1 SGHTS and CDR2 YDEGEE. J gave up 4 bases and V 6 bases, and 9 bases lay outside the gene matches. CDR3 length: 15 amino acids. CDR3: CASTLTGGVGNTIYF. The CDR3 DNA sequence: TGTGCCAGCACCCTTACAGGGGGTGTCGGAAACACCATATATTTT.

The chain uses TRBV4-1 and TRBJ2-7; 11 nucleotides align to TRBD2. Germline CDR1 reads MGHRA; CDR2 reads YSYEKL. CDR3 length equals 18 residues. V was pared by 3 bases and J by 0 bases, with 10 bases of the junction left unmatched. The CDR3 region is CASSQGGTSGFFSYEQYF. CDR3 DNA: TGCGCCAGCAGCCAGGGCGGGACTAGCGGTTTTTTCTCCTACGAGCAGTACTTC.